Presented here are 14 T cell receptor beta chains from one specimen sequenced in a study of regulatory T cells in long-lasting Graves disease. According to the study, TCR beta libraries were built with iRepertoire HTBI primers and CDR3-region Arm-PCR. A single record per CDR3 protein comes from TCRdb applying MiXCR to the multiplex PCR reads. The sample shows about 500,000 distinct CDR3 sequences, 15% to 20% of them seen only once. Time point specified: newly diagnosed GD, antithyroid drugs for less than 3 months. Extracted PBMC RNA gave rise to the TCR library. This same sample was also part of a study on T cells in Graves' hyperthyroidism and ophthalmopathy.

Source: peripheral blood mononuclear cells (PBMCs), taken at new diagnosis, from a patient treated with antithyroid drugs. The receptors derive from a man aged 35 to 55 with Graves disease.

The chain couples TRBV24-1 to TRBJ2-7; 10 bases are a match to TRBD1. The V gene end was trimmed by 3 bases and the J gene end by 3 bases; junction bases not matched to a gene: 16. This CDR3 contains 19 residues. Germline assignment: CDR1 KGHDR and CDR2 SFDVKD. The CDR3 spells CATSDGGAAEGQGVYEQYF. CDR3 DNA: TGTGCCACCAGTGATGGAGGGGCGGCCGAAGGACAGGGGGTCTACGAGCAGTACTTC.

This clonotype was seen many times. The DNA for the CDR3 is TGTGCCAGCAGTTTAGGAGGGATCCCCAATGAGCAGTTCTTC. Protein sequence: CASSLGGIPNEQFF. The chain carries TRBV27 and TRBJ2-1; tentatively, D is TRBD2 (6 bases). Germline-derived CDR1 and CDR2 are MNHEY and SMNVEV (reference sequence). The CDR3 is 14 amino acids. V shed 2 bases and J shed 6 bases, with 11 bases lying between them.

Ten or more counts support this clonotype. The chain employs TRBV28 and TRBJ1-1, with D possibly being TRBD1 (6 bases). The CDR3 runs to 14 residues. From germline, CDR1 is MDHEN and CDR2 SYDVKM. Deletions cut 5 bases from V and 4 bases from J, with 14 bases between. The CDR3 sequence is CASSPGTIGTEAFF. The CDR3 region has the DNA TGTGCCAGCAGTCCAGGGACAATTGGCACTGAAGCTTTCTTT.

The chain uses TRBV4-1 and TRBJ2-3; TRBD2 matches at 13 bases. This CDR3 has 18 amino acids. Losses at the gene ends were 5 bases for V and 5 bases for J; bases not matched to a gene: 13. CDR1 MGHRA and CDR2 YSYEKL come from the germline V gene. CDR3 region: CASSYPSGLAGVEDTQYF. The CDR3 region has the DNA TGCGCCAGCAGCTACCCTTCCGGACTAGCGGGAGTTGAAGATACGCAGTATTTT.

With regard to this clonotype: Without the conserved terminal phenylalanine or tryptophan, this CDR3 likely stems from a read error. This sequence joins TRBV4-2 and TRBJ2-1; D is undetermined. From germline, CDR1 is LGHNA and CDR2 YNFKEQ. The CDR3 has 13 amino acids. Trimming removed 1 base from V and 10 bases from J, with 11 bases in between. CDR3 protein: CASSQAYPVEQFL. In DNA, the CDR3 is TGTGCCAGCAGCCAAGCCTATCCCGTAGAGCAGTTCCTC.

V is TRBV6-5 and J is TRBJ2-2; tentatively, D is TRBD2 (6 bases). The CDR3 spans 18 residues. The ends were cut back, 2 bases at V and 3 bases at J, with 19 bases in the middle. CDR1 is MNHEY and CDR2 is SVGAGI in the germline V gene. CDR3 coding DNA: TGTGCCAGCAGTTACGATCAATCGGGACTCATCGACACCGGGGAGCTGTTTTTT. It specifies CASSYDQSGLIDTGELFF.

The CDR3 reads CASSPRDRVWEFF. The DNA for the CDR3 is TGCGCCAGCAGCCCCCGAGACAGGGTGTGGGAGTTCTTC. The V gene is TRBV5-1, the J gene TRBJ2-1; 7 nucleotides align to TRBD1. Germline-derived CDR1 and CDR2 are SGHRS and YFSETQ. The J segment lost 14 bases and the V segment lost 4 bases, leaving 12 bases of the junction unmatched. The length of the CDR3 is 13 residues.

The table lists this clonotype with a few counts. The chain is built from TRBV7-9 and TRBJ1-5; tentatively, D is TRBD1 (5 bases). Per germline, CDR1 SEHNR and CDR2 FQNEAQ (reference sequence). This CDR3 contains 13 residues. V gave up 5 bases and J gave up 10 bases, with 15 bases separating them. This chain's CDR3 is CASSPQGLGPQHF. Here the CDR3 DNA reads TGTGCCAGCAGCCCCCAGGGTTTGGGTCCCCAGCATTTT.

About this clonotype itself: A much larger clone is a single base away; this may be a read error. This chain connects TRBV29-1 to TRBJ2-1, with unresolved D. V was pared by 6 bases and J by 10 bases, with 13 bases between. The germline CDR1 and CDR2 sequences are SQVTM and ANQGSEA. This CDR3 is built from 11 residues. The CDR3 loop is CSVVLGYEQFF. The CDR3 DNA is TGCAGCGTCGTTTTGGGGTACGAGCAGTTCTTC.

This clonotype was recorded once. This chain uses TRBV11-3 with TRBJ2-7; the D gene is possibly TRBD1 (6 bases). The CDR3 is 14 residues long. The germline V gene has CDR1 SGHNT and CDR2 YENEEA. Trimming left V 5 bases short and J 4 bases short, with 15 bases between. The CDR3 sequence is CASSPFSRGYEQYF. In DNA form, the CDR3 reads TGTGCCAGCAGCCCTTTCTCCAGGGGATACGAGCAGTACTTC.

This clonotype was recorded at least ten times. The chain has TRBV3-1 and TRBJ2-5; 7 bases match TRBD1. The CDR3 length is 16 residues. V dropped 2 bases and J dropped 1; count of bases not matched to a gene: 7. CDR1 LGHDT and CDR2 YNNKEL come from the germline V gene (reference sequence). The CDR3 DNA is TGTGCCAGCAGCCAAAACCCCGACAGGGTCCAAGAGACCCAGTACTTC. This encodes CASSQNPDRVQETQYF.

This clonotype came up many times. The J gene is TRBJ2-2, the V gene TRBV30; D gene uncertain. Germline CDR1 and CDR2: GTSNPN and SVGIG (reference sequence). The CDR3 contains 13 residues. With 2 bases removed from V and 4 bases from J, the gap between germline ends came to 8 bases. CDR3 coding DNA: TGTGCCTGGAGTCGGATGGTCACCGGGGAGCTGTTTTTT. Its protein product is CAWSRMVTGELFF.

V gene TRBV3-1 combines with J gene TRBJ2-3, with TRBD1 matching over 7 bases. Trimming cost V 3 bases and J 0 bases; bases outside gene matches: 9. Germline CDR1 LGHDT, CDR2 YNNKEL (reference sequence). The CDR3 is 17 amino acids. CDR3: CASSHDGPGQSTDTQYF. The DNA of the CDR3 is TGTGCCAGCAGCCACGACGGTCCGGGACAGAGCACAGATACGCAGTATTTT.

For this clonotype: An end of the junction differs from the germline gene, which may be a read error. V usage is TRBV9 and J usage is TRBJ2-2, with D uncertain. In germline, CDR1 is SGDLS, CDR2 YYNGEE. The length of the CDR3 is 14 residues. The CDR3 loop is CVSSEAPDPGELFF. The CDR3, as DNA: TGTGTCAGCAGCGAGGCCCCCGACCCCGGGGAGCTGTTTTTT.